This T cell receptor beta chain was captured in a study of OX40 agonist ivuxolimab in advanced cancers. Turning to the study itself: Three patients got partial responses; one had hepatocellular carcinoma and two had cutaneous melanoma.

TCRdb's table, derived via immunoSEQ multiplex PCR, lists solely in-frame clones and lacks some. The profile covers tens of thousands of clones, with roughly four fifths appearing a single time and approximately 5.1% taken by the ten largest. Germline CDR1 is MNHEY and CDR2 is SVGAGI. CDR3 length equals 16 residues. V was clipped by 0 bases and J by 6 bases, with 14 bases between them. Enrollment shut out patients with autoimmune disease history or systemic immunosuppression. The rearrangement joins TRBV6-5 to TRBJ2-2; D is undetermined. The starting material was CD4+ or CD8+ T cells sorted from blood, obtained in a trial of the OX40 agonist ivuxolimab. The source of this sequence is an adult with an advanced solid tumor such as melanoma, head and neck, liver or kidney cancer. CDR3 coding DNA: TGTGCCAGCAGTTACTCTCCTCAAAGGGTGCCCGGGGAGCTGTTTTTT. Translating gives CASSYSPQRVPGELFF.